Sequencing of this T cell receptor beta chain was carried out in a study of T cells in Graves' hyperthyroidism and ophthalmopathy (dated by TCRdb to between 2018 and 2021). Regarding the complete study: Peripheral blood was sampled at the time of initial diagnosis, prior to any treatment. The paper describes TCR Vbeta CDR3 sequencing of roughly 130 peripheral blood samples, made up of 40 to 45 ophthalmopathy patients, approximately 76 hyperthyroidism patients and about 17 progressor patients. Once sampling was done, hyperthyroidism patients were given methimazole at a starting dose of 30 mg daily, whereas ophthalmopathy patients were given high-dose intravenous methylprednisolone. Prospective prediction of ophthalmopathy was tested in an independent validation cohort consisting of under 20 hyperthyroidism patients and over 15 patients who later progressed to ophthalmopathy. The study also compared thyroid tissue and blood T-cell repertoires from five or six Graves' hyperthyroidism patients. For training and testing, the 100 patients in the discovery cohort were randomly divided in a 7:3 ratio. To identify distinguishing TCR V-J signatures, a discovery cohort of around 100 patients was used, comprising some 45 with Graves' ophthalmopathy and 55 to 65 with stable Graves' hyperthyroidism.

CDR1 and CDR2 were assigned from the germline V gene as SQVTM and ANQGSEA. Its CDR3 holds 12 amino acids, cysteine through phenylalanine. CDR3 DNA is the only sequence kept; it has 36 bases, read in frame from the first base. Between the V and J ends, shortened by 4 bases and 3 bases respectively, the junction contains 10 bases. Graves' hyperthyroidism was defined as stable when no progression to ophthalmopathy occurred over 18 months of follow-up. Hyperthyroidism patients were aged 18 to 65 years and newly diagnosed, with disease duration of less than 2 months. Any patient with an uncontrolled infection, another autoimmune disease, pregnancy or lactation was excluded. Clinical symptoms, serum thyroxine and TRAb, thyroid ultrasound, and orbital computed tomography formed the basis for the diagnoses. PBMCs were isolated from roughly 10 ml of fresh peripheral blood by Ficoll-Paque density gradient centrifugation. Total RNA was extracted using Trizol reagent, and RNA quality was assessed on an Agilent 2100 Bioanalyzer.

To note about this clonotype: Its target antigen remains unknown. There are no base qualities to consult, and no much larger clone falls within one base.

The TCR beta CDR3 regions were amplified from RNA transcripts. A first-round RT-PCR of the TCR CDR3 used the HTBI primer set with the Qiagen OneStep RT-PCR kit. Libraries were constructed in a second round of multiplex PCR, after which size selection and purification were carried out. Sequencing of the libraries was done on an Illumina HiSeq2000 using paired-end 100 bp reads. Processing in the source paper ran as follows. SOAPnuke was used to process the raw data, throwing out any read that contained adapters or uncalled bases, had a mean Phred below 15, or lacked an exact constant-primer or identifier match. COPE v1.2.5 was used to merge high-quality paired reads, and clonotypes were defined as unique nucleotide sequences. Clonotypes were aligned to IMGT TRBV, TRBD and TRBJ reference segments using MiTCR v1.1. Only V-J combinations with frequency above 0.0001, covering 99% to 99.2% of repertoires, were analysed. The TCS score was defined as F50 (clonal expansion) divided by E x V (chaos), with BLOSUM62-based TCRdist calculated between CDR3 peptides within each V-J. Welch's t-statistics and random forest reduced roughly 530 V-J features to 10 to 15, which were used in a naive Bayes classifier (R e1071). In-frame beta chains were kept once TCRdb had trimmed the public reads at Q25 with fastp and called clones with MiXCR. CDR3 protein sequences are deduplicated, and each keeps its most common genes and DNA. These V and J calls rely on TCRdb rather than the paper's analysis. The sample yields 340,000 or so distinct CDR3 sequences; around 16% were counted once. The top ten constitute around 34% of the sample.

What the work shows at the level of the full study, not this receptor alone: In validation, the model predicted progression to ophthalmopathy with 60% to 71% sensitivity and about 72% specificity, a median of about 6 months before onset. Most expanded thyroid clonotypes (frequency above 0.001) were also detected in blood, a finding suggesting that blood repertoires may reflect thyroid immune responses. A model built on a 13 V-J signature distinguished ophthalmopathy from stable hyperthyroidism, reaching about 88% sensitivity and approximately 83% specificity in cross-validation and 80%/75% in testing. Sample size was not statistically predetermined, and blinding of investigators to group allocation was not performed.

Sequenced material: blood. The receptor was derived from a man aged 25 to 40 with Graves' hyperthyroidism. This receptor chain uses TRBV29-1 and TRBJ2-7; the D gene lacks a confident call. The nucleotide sequence reads TGCAGCGTTGTGGTGCCCCTCTACGAGCAGTACTTC. It translates as CSVVVPLYEQYF.